This T cell receptor beta chain originates from a study of blood T cell repertoires in COVID-19. Study details: Donors in the United States, Italy and Spain gave samples during acute or convalescent COVID-19. T cells, B-cell-depleted T cells, or PBMCs provided the cDNA or gDNA that served as material.

V was shortened by 5 bases and J by 8 bases, with 19 bases between the two germline ends. Germline loops: CDR1 LNHDA, CDR2 SQIVND (reference sequence). This CDR3 comprises 15 residues. Authors' processing steps: Using reference gene primer amplification, nucleated cell counts were estimated. Only in-frame clones appear in the TCRdb table, and some are missing; sequencing was by immunoSEQ multiplex PCR. For V, J and clone size, that table is used; D and trimming come from the DNA. This table holds about 80,000 clones, roughly four fifths found once. The chain combines TRBV19 with TRBJ1-3, with D maybe TRBD1 (6 bases). Sample: peripheral blood. The clonotype was recovered from a woman aged 65 to 85 with acute or convalescent COVID-19. CDR3 sequence: CASSPGGGLADTIYF. The CDR3 nucleotides read TGTGCCAGTAGTCCTGGCGGGGGGCTAGCGGACACCATATATTTT. Complete variable domain (other parts from reference TRBV19 and TRBJ1-3): DGGITQSPKYLFRKEGQNVTLSCEQNLNHDAMYWYRQDPGQGLRLIYYSQIVNDFQKGDIAEGYSVSREKKESFPLTVTSAQKNPTAFYLCASSPGGGLADTIYFGEGSWLTVV.